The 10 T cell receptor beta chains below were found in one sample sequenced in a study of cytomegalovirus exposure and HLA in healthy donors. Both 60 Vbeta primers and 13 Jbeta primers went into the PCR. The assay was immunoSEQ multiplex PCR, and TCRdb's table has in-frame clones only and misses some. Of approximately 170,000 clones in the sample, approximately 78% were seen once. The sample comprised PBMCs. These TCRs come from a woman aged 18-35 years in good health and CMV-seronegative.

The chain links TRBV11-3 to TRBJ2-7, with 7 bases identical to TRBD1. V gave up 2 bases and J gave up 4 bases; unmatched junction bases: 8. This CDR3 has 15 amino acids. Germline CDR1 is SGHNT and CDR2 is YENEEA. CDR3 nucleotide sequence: TGTGCCAGCAGCTTAAATCCGGGACAGACTTACGAGCAGTACTTC. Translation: CASSLNPGQTYEQYF.

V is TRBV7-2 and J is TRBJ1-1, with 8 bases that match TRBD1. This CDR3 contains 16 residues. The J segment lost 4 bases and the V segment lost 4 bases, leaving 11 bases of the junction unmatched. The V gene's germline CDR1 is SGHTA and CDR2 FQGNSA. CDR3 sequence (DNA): TGTGCCAGCAGCTCCGGGCTCGGACAGGGAGGCACTGAAGCTTTCTTT. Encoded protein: CASSSGLGQGGTEAFF.

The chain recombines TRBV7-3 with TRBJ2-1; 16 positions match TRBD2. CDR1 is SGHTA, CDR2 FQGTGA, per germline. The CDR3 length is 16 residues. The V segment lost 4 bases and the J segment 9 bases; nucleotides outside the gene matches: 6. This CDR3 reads CASSSGLAGGWSEQFF. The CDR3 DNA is TGTGCCAGCAGCTCGGGACTAGCGGGAGGGTGGAGTGAGCAGTTCTTC.

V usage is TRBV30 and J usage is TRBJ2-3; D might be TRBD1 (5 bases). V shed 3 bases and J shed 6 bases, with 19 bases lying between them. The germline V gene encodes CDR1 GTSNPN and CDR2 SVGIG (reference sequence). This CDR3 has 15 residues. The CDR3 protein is CAWRGRSNPSDTQYF. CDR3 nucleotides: TGTGCCTGGAGGGGGCGCAGTAACCCCTCCGATACGCAGTATTTT.

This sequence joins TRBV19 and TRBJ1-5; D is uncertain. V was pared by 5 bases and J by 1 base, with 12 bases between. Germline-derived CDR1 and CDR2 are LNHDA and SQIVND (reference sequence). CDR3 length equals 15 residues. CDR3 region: CASSYGIISNQPQHF. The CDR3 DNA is TGTGCCAGTAGTTACGGGATAATAAGCAATCAGCCCCAGCATTTT. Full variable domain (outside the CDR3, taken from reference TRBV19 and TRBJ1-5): DGGITQSPKYLFRKEGQNVTLSCEQNLNHDAMYWYRQDPGQGLRLIYYSQIVNDFQKGDIAEGYSVSREKKESFPLTVTSAQKNPTAFYLCASSYGIISNQPQHFGDGTRLSIL.

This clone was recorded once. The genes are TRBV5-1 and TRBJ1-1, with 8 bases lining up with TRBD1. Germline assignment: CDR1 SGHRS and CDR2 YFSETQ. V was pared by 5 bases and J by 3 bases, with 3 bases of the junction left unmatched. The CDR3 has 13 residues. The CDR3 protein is CASRVDRDTEAFF. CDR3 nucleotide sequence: TGCGCCAGCAGAGTGGACAGGGACACTGAAGCTTTCTTT.

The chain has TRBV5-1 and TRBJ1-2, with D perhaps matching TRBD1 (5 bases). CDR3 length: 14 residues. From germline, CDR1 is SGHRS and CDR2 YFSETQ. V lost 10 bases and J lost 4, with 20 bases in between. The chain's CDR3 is CASGPDGGIYGYTF. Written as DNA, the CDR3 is TGCGCCTCAGGGCCCGACGGAGGGATCTATGGCTACACCTTC.

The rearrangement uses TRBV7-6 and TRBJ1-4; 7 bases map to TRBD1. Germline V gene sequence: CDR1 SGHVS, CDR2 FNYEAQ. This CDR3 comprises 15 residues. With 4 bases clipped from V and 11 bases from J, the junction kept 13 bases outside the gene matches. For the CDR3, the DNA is TGTGCCAGCAGCTCAATTTGGGACAGTCGCGGCAAACTGTTTTTT. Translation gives CASSSIWDSRGKLFF.

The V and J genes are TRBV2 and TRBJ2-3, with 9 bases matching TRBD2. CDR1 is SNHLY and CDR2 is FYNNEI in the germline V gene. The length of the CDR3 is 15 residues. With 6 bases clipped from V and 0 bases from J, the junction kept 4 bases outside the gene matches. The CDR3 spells CASRGLASSTDTQYF. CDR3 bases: TGTGCCAGCAGAGGACTAGCGTCTAGCACAGATACGCAGTATTTT.

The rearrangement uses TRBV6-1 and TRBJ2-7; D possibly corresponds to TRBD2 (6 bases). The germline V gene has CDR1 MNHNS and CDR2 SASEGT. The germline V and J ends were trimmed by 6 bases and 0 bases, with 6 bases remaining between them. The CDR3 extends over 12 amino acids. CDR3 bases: TGTGCCAGCAGGGACTACTCCTACGAGCAGTACTTC. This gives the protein CASRDYSYEQYF.